This T cell receptor (beta chain) was captured by sequencing in a study of CD8 T cells in ankylosing spondylitis. Study-wide results and caveats: For ankylosing spondylitis blood, a TCR beta motif of 7 or 8 highly homologous variants appeared characteristic.

CDR3 length equals 13 residues. V lost 6 bases and J lost 9, with 15 bases in between. Construction of TCR beta libraries was performed using quantitative 5'-RACE with molecular barcodes. MiXCR was run by TCRdb on the 5' RACE reads, yielding one entry per CDR3 protein. The sample has roughly 700,000 distinct CDR3 sequences, roughly 19% seen once. A remark on this clonotype: What it recognizes is unknown.

Material for sequencing was blood, either unsorted or a sorted T cell fraction (not recorded which). This TCR was recovered from a male donor with ankylosing spondylitis. The chain couples TRBV12-3 or TRBV12-4 to TRBJ2-4; D ambiguous. The CDR3 protein is CASRLSESGIQYF. CDR3 DNA sequence: TGTGCCAGCAGACTATCAGAGTCTGGCATTCAGTACTTC.